A single sample gave rise to the 21 T cell receptor beta chains below, sequenced in a study of T cell clonality in common variable immunodeficiency. The data were produced by immunoSEQ multiplex PCR, yet TCRdb's version contains in-frame clones alone and is incomplete. The data show tens of thousands of clones, with none appearing a single time. Sequencing was done on a sample of peripheral blood mononuclear cells. The receptors come from a person aged 18 to 70 in good health.

Ten or more counts support this clone. The read is 3 residues too short to cover the CDR3 end, so that end is filled in from the germline J gene. The chain recombines TRBV28 with TRBJ2-2, with a weak D call TRBD2 (5 bases). Trimming removed 6 bases at V and 0 bases at J, with 14 bases between. Germline V gene sequence: CDR1 MDHEN, CDR2 SYDVKM. The length of the CDR3 is 16 residues. Incomplete CDR3 DNA: TGTGCCAGCAGGAGGACTGTGACACCGAACACCGGGGAG. Its translation is CASRRTVTPNTGE. The full-length CDR3 reads as CASRRTVTPNTGELFF.

This clone was detected ten times or more. From the germline J gene comes the end of the CDR3, since the read stops 3 residues before it. This sequence joins TRBV7-9 and TRBJ2-7; tentative D call: TRBD1 (6 bases). The V gene's germline CDR1 is SEHNR and CDR2 FQNEAQ (reference sequence). V was trimmed by 4 bases and J by 3 bases, leaving 13 bases between them. CDR3 length equals 14 residues. Incomplete CDR3 DNA: TGTGCCAGCAGCTCACAGGGTAGGGTCTACGAG. It codes for CASSSQGRVYE. The whole CDR3 region reads CASSSQGRVYEQYF.

The table lists this clone with many counts. From the germline J gene comes the end of the CDR3, since the read stops 3 residues before it. The chain employs TRBV28 and TRBJ1-5; TRBD1 agrees at 7 bases. The V and J ends lost 4 bases and 4 bases, in that order; junction bases with no gene match: 7. The CDR3 is made up of 15 amino acids. Germline V gene lookup returns CDR1 MDHEN and CDR2 SYDVKM. CDR3 DNA, as far as it was read: TGTGCCAGCAGTTATTCCGGGACAGAGAATCAGCCC. The encoded protein is CASSYSGTENQP. The entire CDR3 is CASSYSGTENQPQHF.

This clone has at least ten counts. The sequenced part of the CDR3 DNA is TGTGCCAGCAGCTCAGAATTCCAAGAGACC. Protein product: CASSSEFQET. The whole CDR3 sequence is CASSSEFQETQYF. This rearrangement joins TRBV7-7 to TRBJ2-5; D is unresolved. Read sequence stops 3 residues before the CDR3 end, and the germline J gene provides the missing end. Germline lookup yields CDR1 SSHAT and CDR2 FNYEAQ (reference sequence). Trimming cost V 4 bases and J 1 base, with 7 bases left between them. The CDR3 runs 13 residues.

This clone was recorded at least ten times. The DNA read from the CDR3 is TGTGCCAGTAGTATCGGTGCGGGATCTGCCAAAAACATT. It yields the protein CASSIGAGSAKNI. The entire CDR3 reads CASSIGAGSAKNIQYF. The chain carries TRBV19 and TRBJ2-4; weak D call: TRBD2 (6 bases). The read stops 3 residues short of the end of the CDR3; the missing end is completed from the germline J gene. The CDR3 is made up of 16 amino acids. The V gene's germline CDR1 is LNHDA and CDR2 SQIVND (reference sequence). Trimming removed 3 bases at V and 1 base at J, with 13 bases between. The variable domain in full, completed from reference TRBV19 and TRBJ2-4, reads DGGITQSPKYLFRKEGQNVTLSCEQNLNHDAMYWYRQDPGQGLRLIYYSQIVNDFQKGDIAEGYSVSREKKESFPLTVTSAQKNPTAFYLCASSIGAGSAKNIQYFGAGTRLSVL.

This clone was counted many times. The read comes to an end 3 residues before the CDR3 does, leaving the germline J gene to fill in the end. The gene calls are TRBV7-2 and TRBJ2-4; D perhaps matches TRBD2 (6 bases). The CDR3 runs 14 residues. CDR1 and CDR2 from the germline V gene are SGHTA and FQGNSA. The sequenced part of the CDR3 DNA is TGTGCCAGCAGCTTAGATTGGGGGGATGAGGTT. This gives the protein CASSLDWGDEV. The full CDR3 protein reads CASSLDWGDEVQYF.

This clone was detected many times. The read ends 3 residues before the CDR3 terminus; that terminus is restored from the germline J gene. The chain couples TRBV6-2 or TRBV6-3 to TRBJ2-7; 9 bases align to TRBD1. J gave up 3 bases and V 6 bases, and 3 bases lay outside the gene matches. The CDR3 has 13 amino acids. Germline-derived CDR1 and CDR2 are MNHEY and SVGEGT. The CDR3 region is CASRTGGGYEQYF. The CDR3 DNA, read in part, is TGTGCCAGCAGGACAGGGGGAGGCTACGAG.

This clone was detected ten times or more. The missing CDR3 end, 3 residues past where the read stops, is filled in from the germline J gene. J is TRBJ1-5 and V is TRBV2; 7 positions agree with TRBD1. CDR1 and CDR2 from the germline V gene are SNHLY and FYNNEI. The trim removed 6 bases at V and 6 bases at J, leaving 2 bases unmatched. The CDR3 length is 12 residues. CDR3 in amino acids: CASSGDSQPQHF. The sequenced part of the CDR3 DNA is TGTGCCAGCAGCGGGGACAGTCAGCCC. Full variable domain (rest looked up from reference TRBV2 and TRBJ1-5): EPEVTQTPSHQVTQMGQEVILRCVPISNHLYFYWYRQILGQKVEFLVSFYNNEISEKSEIFDDQFSVERPDGSNFTLKIRSTKLEDSAMYFCASSGDSQPQHFGDGTRLSIL.

This clone appeared many times. With the read ending 3 residues before the CDR3 end, the germline J gene is used to fill in that end. This chain links TRBV19 with TRBJ2-7; a possible D gene is TRBD1 (6 bases). The CDR3 is made up of 16 amino acids. Germline lookup yields CDR1 LNHDA and CDR2 SQIVND (reference sequence). Trimming left V 1 base short and J 0 bases short, with 13 bases between. CDR3 loop: CASSIVWAGASYEQYF. CDR3 DNA (partial): TGTGCCAGTAGTATAGTTTGGGCAGGGGCCTCCTACGAG.

This clone showed up many times. The read terminates 3 residues before the CDR3 end, so the remaining end is supplied by the germline J gene. The gene calls are TRBV12-5 and TRBJ2-7; a possible D gene is TRBD1 (7 bases). V lost 1 base to trimming and J lost 0 bases, with 19 bases between them. The CDR3 is 18 residues long. The germline V gene has CDR1 LGHNT and CDR2 FRNRAP. The part of the CDR3 DNA that was read is TGTGCTAGTGGTTTGGCGACAGGGAGGCCATCTGACTCCTACGAG. Residues: CASGLATGRPSDSYE. The whole CDR3 protein reads CASGLATGRPSDSYEQYF. The whole variable domain, filled in from reference TRBV12-5 and TRBJ2-7, reads DARVTQTPRHKVTEMGQEVTMRCQPILGHNTVFWYRQTMMQGLELLAYFRNRAPLDDSGMPKDRFSAEMPDATLATLKIQPSEPRDSAVYFCASGLATGRPSDSYEQYFGPGTRLTVT.

This clone showed up just a few times. From the germline J gene comes the end of the CDR3, since the read stops 3 residues before it. The chain has TRBV29-1 and TRBJ2-5, with 12 nucleotides matching TRBD2. CDR1 is SQVTM and CDR2 is ANQGSEA in the germline V gene. V gave up 6 bases and J gave up 4 bases; unmatched junction bases: 6. The CDR3 consists of 14 residues. The DNA read from the CDR3 is TGCAGCGTGGACGGACTAGCGGGAAGAGAGACC. This encodes CSVDGLAGRET. The full CDR3 protein reads CSVDGLAGRETQYF. Full variable domain (outside the CDR3, taken from reference TRBV29-1 and TRBJ2-5): SAVISQKPSRDICQRGTSLTIQCQVDSQVTMMFWYRQQPGQSLTLIATANQGSEATYESGFVIDKFPISRPNLTFSTLTVSNMSPEDSSIYLCSVDGLAGRETQYFGPGTRLLVL.

The part of the CDR3 DNA that was read is TGTGCCAGTAGTATGTCGCTAGCGGGAGCTAGTGAG. It yields the protein CASSMSLAGASE. The whole CDR3 sequence reads CASSMSLAGASEQFF. The rearrangement links TRBV19 to TRBJ2-1; 10 nucleotides match TRBD2. From the germline J gene comes the end of the CDR3, since the read stops 3 residues before it. The junction had 8 bases not matched to a gene; V was cut back by 3 bases and J by 9 bases. The CDR3 has 15 residues. Looked up from germline, CDR1 is LNHDA and CDR2 is SQIVND (reference sequence).

This clone was picked up many times. The CDR3 end falls 3 residues outside the read, so it is completed with the germline J gene. This chain uses TRBV20-1 with TRBJ2-7; D might be TRBD1 (6 bases). Per the germline V gene, CDR1 is DFQATT and CDR2 is SNEGSKA (reference sequence). Deletions cut 2 bases from V and 5 bases from J, with 13 bases between. The CDR3 covers 13 residues. CDR3 DNA (partial): TGCAGTGCTAGACAGGGGAATTCGGACGAG. It specifies CSARQGNSDE. The complete CDR3 sequence is CSARQGNSDEQYF.

This clone occurred many times. The sequenced CDR3 bases are TGCAGTGCTCCCAAATCCCCTAGCGGGTCCGGGGAG. It codes for CSAPKSPSGSGE. The whole CDR3 protein is CSAPKSPSGSGELFF. The chain employs TRBV20-1 and TRBJ2-2; TRBD2 matches 8 bases. From the germline J gene comes the end of the CDR3, since the read stops 3 residues before it. The V segment lost 5 bases and the J segment 6 bases; nucleotides outside the gene matches: 11. Germline CDR1 DFQATT, CDR2 SNEGSKA (reference sequence). The CDR3 extends over 15 amino acids.

In this sample, this clone turned up many times. The read terminates 3 residues before the CDR3 end, so the remaining end is supplied by the germline J gene. The chain combines TRBV11-2 with TRBJ1-1; the match to TRBD1 covers 9 bases. With V trimmed by 8 bases and J by 4 bases, 8 bases remained unmatched. Germline-derived CDR1 and CDR2 are SGHAT and FQNNGV. The CDR3 contains 14 residues. The CDR3 loop is CASRQTGGTTEAFF. The CDR3 bases that were read are TGTGCCAGCCGCCAGACAGGGGGGACCACTGAA.

At least ten counts were recorded for this clone. The sequenced CDR3 bases are TGCAGTGCTAGGGTTTACAGGGGAAGGACTGAA. Its translation is CSARVYRGRTE. In full, the CDR3 reads CSARVYRGRTEAFF. The gene calls are TRBV20-1 and TRBJ1-1, with 7 bases fitting TRBD1. The read halts 3 residues ahead of the CDR3 end, with the missing end drawn from the germline J gene. The CDR3 is 14 residues long. Germline values: CDR1 DFQATT, CDR2 SNEGSKA (reference sequence). The V and J ends lost 3 bases and 5 bases, in that order; junction bases with no gene match: 9.

Many counts were recorded for this clone. Germline and junction disagree at one end, which may indicate a read error. Coverage ceases 3 residues before the CDR3 finishes, and the germline J gene fills in the end. The J gene is TRBJ2-7, the V gene TRBV6-2 or TRBV6-3; TRBD1 matches at 7 bases. This CDR3 has 16 residues. Germline V gives CDR1 MNHEY, CDR2 SVGEGT. The covered CDR3 bases are TGTGCCAGTAAGGGGGCTCCGGGACGGGCCTCCCACGAG. It is translated as CASKGAPGRASHE. The full CDR3 is CASKGAPGRASHEQYF.

This clone was found many times. The read is 3 residues too short to cover the CDR3 end, so that end is filled in from the germline J gene. V gene TRBV20-1 combines with J gene TRBJ2-1; tentatively, D is TRBD1 (5 bases). Trimming removed 3 bases from V and 5 bases from J, with 17 bases in between. CDR3 length: 15 amino acids. From germline, CDR1 is DFQATT and CDR2 SNEGSKA (reference sequence). The CDR3 region is CSARTGREANNEQFF. The CDR3 bases that were read are TGCAGTGCTAGGACGGGCAGGGAAGCCAACAATGAG.

There are many counts of this clone. The CDR3 goes on 3 residues after the read ends, and that part is filled in from the germline J gene. The same CDR3 can be traced to other DNA sequences in this sample. V usage is TRBV5-1 and J usage is TRBJ2-4, with D tentatively TRBD2 (6 bases). This CDR3 has 15 residues. In germline, CDR1 is SGHRS, CDR2 YFSETQ. The CDR3 sequence is CASSWGETHRYAQYF. CDR3 bases read: TGCGCCAGCAGCTGGGGGGAGACTCACAGATACGCT. The variable domain in full, completed from reference TRBV5-1 and TRBJ2-4, reads KAGVTQTPRYLIKTRGQQVTLSCSPISGHRSVSWYQQTPGQGLQFLFEYFSETQRNKGNFPGRFSGRQFSNSRSEMNVSTLELGDSALYLCASSWGETHRYAQYFGAGTRLSVL.

At least ten counts were recorded for this clone. Read data end 3 residues before the CDR3 end; the end is taken from the germline J gene. The gene calls are TRBV29-1 and TRBJ2-7, with 7 bases that match TRBD1. The CDR3 spans 13 residues. Germline CDR1 is SQVTM and CDR2 is ANQGSEA. The trim removed 4 bases at V and 3 bases at J, leaving 6 bases unmatched. The CDR3 bases that were read are TGCAGCGTTGGCCGACAGGGAGACTACGAG. It is translated as CSVGRQGDYE. Given in full, the CDR3 is CSVGRQGDYEQYF.

Many counts were recorded for this clone. The read terminates 3 residues before the CDR3 end, so the remaining end is supplied by the germline J gene. The gene calls are TRBV20-1 and TRBJ2-1; D unclear. Per germline, CDR1 DFQATT and CDR2 SNEGSKA (reference sequence). V gave up 7 bases and J gave up 3 bases, with 7 bases separating them. The CDR3 spans 11 residues. Here the CDR3 reads CSVYNYNEQFF. The part of the CDR3 DNA that was read is TGCAGTGTTTACAACTACAATGAG.